This is a list of T cell receptor beta chains from one sample in a study of cytotoxic CD8 clonotypes in ibrutinib-treated CLL. Some clones are missing from TCRdb's copy, which holds only in-frame ones; the method was immunoSEQ multiplex PCR. The sample lists 150,000 to 200,000 clones, under 85% seen once, with over 4.5% in the top ten. Here the sequenced sample was PBMCs, taken after 24 months of ibrutinib treatment. The receptors originated from a human donor with chronic lymphocytic leukemia. The CDR3 runs from the conserved cysteine through the conserved F or W. The order of the fields is J gene, V gene, CDR3 protein.

j_gene: TRBJ1-4; v_gene: TRBV14; CDR3aa: CASSQDWEKLFF
j_gene: TRBJ1-2; v_gene: TRBV7-9; CDR3aa: CASSTRDRAIGYTF
j_gene: TRBJ1-1; v_gene: TRBV19; CDR3aa: CASSSIRYTEAFF
j_gene: TRBJ1-5; v_gene: TRBV6-5; CDR3aa: CASTPGGPSNQPQHF
j_gene: TRBJ1-1; v_gene: TRBV12-5; CDR3aa: CASAQGGKNTEAFF
j_gene: TRBJ1-4; v_gene: TRBV9; CDR3aa: CASSARQGREKLFF
j_gene: TRBJ2-6; v_gene: TRBV5-1; CDR3aa: CASSPYSGANVLTF
j_gene: TRBJ1-2; v_gene: TRBV18; CDR3aa: CASSPLQGEAGYTF
j_gene: TRBJ2-1; v_gene: TRBV30; CDR3aa: CAWSYGTGEQFF
j_gene: TRBJ1-2; v_gene: TRBV27; CDR3aa: CASSYKGRDYGYTF
j_gene: TRBJ1-4; v_gene: TRBV2; CDR3aa: CASQYSSLGNEKLFF
j_gene: TRBJ2-1; v_gene: TRBV11-3; CDR3aa: CASRLGSGSYNEQFF
j_gene: TRBJ2-2; v_gene: TRBV18; CDR3aa: CASSPGLAGASGELFF
j_gene: TRBJ2-1; v_gene: TRBV27; CDR3aa: CASRLAVLSYNEQFF
j_gene: TRBJ2-1; v_gene: TRBV6-5; CDR3aa: CASSPDRERQFF
j_gene: TRBJ2-7; v_gene: TRBV4-1; CDR3aa: CASSRQGGGYEQYF
j_gene: TRBJ1-1; v_gene: TRBV6-5; CDR3aa: CASRYGMNTEAFF
j_gene: TRBJ1-4; v_gene: TRBV5-1; CDR3aa: CASSWGGQTNEKLFF
j_gene: TRBJ1-2; v_gene: TRBV20-1; CDR3aa: CSARRAGGYTF
j_gene: TRBJ2-3; v_gene: TRBV18; CDR3aa: CASSPGGTGHFVF
j_gene: TRBJ2-2; v_gene: TRBV9; CDR3aa: CASSPGGLGTGELFF
j_gene: TRBJ2-1; v_gene: TRBV6-1; CDR3aa: CASRLAESSYNEQFF
j_gene: TRBJ2-7; v_gene: TRBV28; CDR3aa: CASSRDRAYEQYF
j_gene: TRBJ2-3; v_gene: TRBV27; CDR3aa: CASSLAASTDTQYF
j_gene: TRBJ2-7; v_gene: TRBV7-3; CDR3aa: CASLRGGGYEQYF
j_gene: TRBJ2-5; v_gene: TRBV6-1; CDR3aa: CASRPDRNQETQYF
j_gene: TRBJ1-4; v_gene: TRBV10-1; CDR3aa: CASSDPAGGDEKLFF
j_gene: TRBJ1-6; v_gene: TRBV2; CDR3aa: CASSARGGYNSPLHF
j_gene: TRBJ1-1; v_gene: TRBV5-6; CDR3aa: CASSSLGGLMETEAFF
j_gene: TRBJ2-1; v_gene: TRBV10-2; CDR3aa: CASSESPGSNEQFF
j_gene: TRBJ1-5; v_gene: TRBV27; CDR3aa: CASRPGRQNQPQHF
j_gene: TRBJ1-3; v_gene: TRBV2; CDR3aa: CASSEAEGGANSIIAGNTIYF
j_gene: TRBJ1-2; v_gene: TRBV20-1; CDR3aa: CSAREPGYTF
j_gene: TRBJ2-1; v_gene: TRBV30; CDR3aa: CAWSEIQGPGQSTVNEQFF
j_gene: TRBJ2-7; v_gene: TRBV7-2; CDR3aa: CASSLEPRGREQYF
j_gene: TRBJ2-4; v_gene: TRBV30; CDR3aa: CAWSTKQGLNIQYF
j_gene: TRBJ1-3; v_gene: TRBV5-3; CDR3aa: CARSLLERVTRVGNTIYF
j_gene: TRBJ1-6; v_gene: TRBV7-2; CDR3aa: CASSLRGSPLHF
j_gene: TRBJ1-1; v_gene: TRBV12-2; CDR3aa: CASRYDRNTEAFF
j_gene: TRBJ2-7; v_gene: TRBV25-1; CDR3aa: CASSETGGARGEQYF
j_gene: TRBJ2-4; v_gene: TRBV4-2; CDR3aa: CASSQDRRAGGENIQYF
j_gene: TRBJ1-2; v_gene: TRBV5-4; CDR3aa: CASRRPGQGASGYTF
j_gene: TRBJ2-3; v_gene: TRBV5-1; CDR3aa: CASSLVGTDTQYF
j_gene: TRBJ1-3; v_gene: TRBV13; CDR3aa: CASSRTGTSGNTIYF